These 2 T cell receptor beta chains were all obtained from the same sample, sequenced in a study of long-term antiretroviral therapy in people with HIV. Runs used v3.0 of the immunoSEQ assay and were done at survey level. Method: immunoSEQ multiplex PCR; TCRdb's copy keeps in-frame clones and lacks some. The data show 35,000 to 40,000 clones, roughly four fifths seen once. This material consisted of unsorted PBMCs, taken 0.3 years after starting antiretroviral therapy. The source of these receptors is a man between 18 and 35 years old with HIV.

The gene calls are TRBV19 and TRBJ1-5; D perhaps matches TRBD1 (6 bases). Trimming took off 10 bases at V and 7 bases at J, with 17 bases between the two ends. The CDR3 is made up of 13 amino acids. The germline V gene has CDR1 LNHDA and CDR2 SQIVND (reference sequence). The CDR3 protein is CAISQGLRQPQHF. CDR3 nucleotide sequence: TGTGCCATCTCACAGGGCCTCCGGCAGCCCCAGCATTTT.

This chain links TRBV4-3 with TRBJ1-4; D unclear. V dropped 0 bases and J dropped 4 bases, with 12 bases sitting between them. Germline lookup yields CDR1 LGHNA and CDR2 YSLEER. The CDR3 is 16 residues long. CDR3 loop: CASSQDPSGFNEKLFF. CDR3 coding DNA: TGCGCCAGCAGCCAAGATCCTTCAGGTTTTAATGAAAAACTGTTTTTT.